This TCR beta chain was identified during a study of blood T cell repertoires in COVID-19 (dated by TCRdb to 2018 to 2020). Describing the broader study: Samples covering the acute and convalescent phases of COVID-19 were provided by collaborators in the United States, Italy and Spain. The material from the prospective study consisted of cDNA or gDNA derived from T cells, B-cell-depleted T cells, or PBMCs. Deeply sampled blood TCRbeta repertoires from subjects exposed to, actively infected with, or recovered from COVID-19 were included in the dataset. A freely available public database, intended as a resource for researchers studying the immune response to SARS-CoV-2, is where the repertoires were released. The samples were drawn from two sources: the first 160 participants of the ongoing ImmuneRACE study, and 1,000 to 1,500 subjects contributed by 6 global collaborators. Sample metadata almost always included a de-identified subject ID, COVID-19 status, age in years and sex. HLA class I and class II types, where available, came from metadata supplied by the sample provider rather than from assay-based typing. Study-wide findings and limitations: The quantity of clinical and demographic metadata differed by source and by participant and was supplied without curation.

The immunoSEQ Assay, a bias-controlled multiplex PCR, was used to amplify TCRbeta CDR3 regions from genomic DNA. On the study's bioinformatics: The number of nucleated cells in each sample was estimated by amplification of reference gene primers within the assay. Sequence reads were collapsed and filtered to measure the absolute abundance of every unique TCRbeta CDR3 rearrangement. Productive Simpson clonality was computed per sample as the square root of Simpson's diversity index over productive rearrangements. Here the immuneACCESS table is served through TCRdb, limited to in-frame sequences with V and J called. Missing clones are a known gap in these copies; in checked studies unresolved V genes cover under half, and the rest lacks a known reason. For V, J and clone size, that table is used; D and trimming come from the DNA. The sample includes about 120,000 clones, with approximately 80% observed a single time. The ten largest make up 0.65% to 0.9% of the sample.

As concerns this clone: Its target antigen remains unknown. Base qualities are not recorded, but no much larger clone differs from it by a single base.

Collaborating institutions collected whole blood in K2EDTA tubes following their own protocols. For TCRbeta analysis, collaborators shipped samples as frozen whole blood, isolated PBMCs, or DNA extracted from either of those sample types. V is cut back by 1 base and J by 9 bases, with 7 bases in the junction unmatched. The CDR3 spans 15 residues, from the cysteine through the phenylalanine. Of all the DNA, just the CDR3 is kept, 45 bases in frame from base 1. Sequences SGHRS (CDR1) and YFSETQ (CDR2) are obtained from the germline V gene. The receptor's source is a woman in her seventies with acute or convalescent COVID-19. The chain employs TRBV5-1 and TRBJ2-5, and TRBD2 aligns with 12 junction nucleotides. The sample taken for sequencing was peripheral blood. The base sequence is TGCGCCAGCAGCTTGTCGGGGACTAGCGGGTCGTCCCAGTACTTC. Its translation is CASSLSGTSGSSQYF.